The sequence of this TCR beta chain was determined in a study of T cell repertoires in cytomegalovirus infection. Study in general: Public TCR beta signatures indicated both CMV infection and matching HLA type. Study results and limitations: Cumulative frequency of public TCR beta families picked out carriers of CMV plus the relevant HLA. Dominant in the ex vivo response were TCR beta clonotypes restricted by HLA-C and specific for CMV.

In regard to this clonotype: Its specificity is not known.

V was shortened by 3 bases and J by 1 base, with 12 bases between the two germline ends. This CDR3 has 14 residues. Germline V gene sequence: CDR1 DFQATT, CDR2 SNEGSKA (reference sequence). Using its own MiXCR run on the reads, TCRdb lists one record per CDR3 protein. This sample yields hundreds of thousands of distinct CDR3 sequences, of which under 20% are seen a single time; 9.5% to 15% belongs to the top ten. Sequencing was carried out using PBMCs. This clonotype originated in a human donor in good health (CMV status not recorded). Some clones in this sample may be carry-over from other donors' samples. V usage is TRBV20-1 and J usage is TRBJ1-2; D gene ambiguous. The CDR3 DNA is TGCAGTGCTAGCGAGAGGAAAAGTAACTATGGCTACACCTTC. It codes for CSASERKSNYGYTF.